Shown below are 12 T cell receptor beta chains from a single sample sequenced in a study of T cell responses to AZD1222 COVID-19 vaccine. The protocol was immunoSEQ multiplex PCR, while the TCRdb copy is restricted to in-frame clones and leaves out a portion. The sample carries roughly 200,000 clones, less than 95% recorded once. The material was peripheral blood, obtained 28 days after the second dose of the MenACWY control vaccine. Every receptor here comes from an adult who received the MenACWY meningococcal vaccine as a control.

V usage is TRBV3-1 (or the pseudogene TRBV3-2) and J usage is TRBJ2-4; 7 bases align to TRBD1. The CDR3 runs 12 residues. CDR1 LGHDT and CDR2 YNNKEL come from the germline V gene (reference sequence). V trimming: 3 bases; J trimming: 9 bases; junction bases outside the gene matches: 2. The CDR3 loop is CASSHPGGIQYF. In nucleotides, the CDR3 is TGTGCCAGCAGCCACCCAGGGGGCATTCAGTACTTC.

V and J are TRBV25-1 and TRBJ1-1, with no clear D. Germline V gene sequence: CDR1 MGHDK, CDR2 SYGVNS. V lost 4 bases and J 5 bases, leaving 5 bases between the germline ends. This CDR3 is 11 amino acids long. The chain's CDR3 is CASSGLTEAFF. For the CDR3, the DNA is TGTGCCAGCAGTGGGTTGACTGAAGCTTTCTTT. Variable domain in full (rest from reference TRBV25-1 and TRBJ1-1): EADIYQTPRYLVIGTGKKITLECSQTMGHDKMYWYQQDPGMELHLIHYSYGVNSTEKGDLSSESTVSRIRTEHFPLTLESARPSHTSQYLCASSGLTEAFFGQGTRLTVV.

This clone was seen a single time. The rearrangement uses TRBV7-8 and TRBJ2-2; tentatively, D is TRBD1 or TRBD2 (5 bases each). V was clipped by 4 bases and J by 0 bases, with 15 bases between them. CDR3 length: 17 amino acids. Germline values: CDR1 SGHVS, CDR2 FQNEAQ. CDR3 sequence (DNA): TGTGCCAGCAGCTCCAGAGGGGCAGGGACGAACACCGGGGAGCTGTTTTTT. Translated: CASSSRGAGTNTGELFF. Variable domain in full (rest from reference TRBV7-8 and TRBJ2-2): GAGVSQSPRYKVAKRGQDVALRCDPISGHVSLFWYQQALGQGPEFLTYFQNEAQLDKSGLPSDRFFAERPEGSVSTLKIQRTQQEDSAVYLCASSSRGAGTNTGELFFGEGSRLTVL.

This clone came up once. The chain joins TRBV6-1 to TRBJ2-7; possible D gene TRBD1, 6 bases. CDR1 and CDR2 (germline): MNHNS, SASEGT. The CDR3 runs 15 residues. Trimming removed 3 bases from V and 3 bases from J, with 15 bases in between. The CDR3 loop reads CASSDWDTSSYEQYF. The CDR3 nucleotides read TGTGCCAGCAGTGATTGGGACACCTCCAGCTACGAGCAGTACTTC.

This clone appeared a few times. The gene calls are TRBV11-1 and TRBJ1-6; 11 bases map to TRBD1. The CDR3 consists of 15 residues. Germline V gives CDR1 SGHAT, CDR2 FQDESV (reference sequence). J was trimmed by 10 bases and V by 5 bases; bases with no gene match: 7. This chain's CDR3 is CASSMGTGGRSPLHF. DNA for the CDR3: TGTGCCAGCAGCATGGGGACAGGGGGTAGGTCACCCCTCCACTTT. Drawing the rest from reference TRBV11-1 and TRBJ1-6, the complete variable domain is EAEVAQSPRYKITEKSQAVAFWCDPISGHATLYWYRQILGQGPELLVQFQDESVVDDSQLPKDRFSAERLKGVDSTLKIQPAELGDSAMYLCASSMGTGGRSPLHFGNGTRLTVT.

The chain couples TRBV7-9 to TRBJ2-1, with D maybe TRBD1 (6 bases). Trimming took 4 bases from V and 4 from J, leaving 17 bases between them. Germline V gene sequence: CDR1 SEHNR, CDR2 FQNEAQ (reference sequence). The CDR3 extends over 16 amino acids. CDR3 amino acids: CASSWYRDARYNEQFF. CDR3 bases: TGTGCCAGCAGCTGGTACAGGGATGCAAGATACAATGAGCAGTTCTTC.

The chain joins TRBV12-3 or TRBV12-4 to TRBJ2-1; no reliable D call. The CDR3 has 12 residues. V was clipped by 5 bases and J by 8 bases, with 10 bases between them. CDR3: CASSPFTHEQFF. CDR3 coding DNA: TGTGCCAGCAGTCCGTTTACCCATGAGCAGTTCTTC.

The chain carries TRBV21-1 and TRBJ2-7; the D call of TRBD1 is as the table states it, not checked on the DNA. TRBV21-1 is an annotated pseudogene. This CDR3 region has 16 residues. This CDR3 reads CASSKSDGQFSYEQYF. The DNA of the CDR3 is TGTGCCAGCAGCAAATCCGACGGACAGTTCTCCTACGAGCAGTACTTC.

The chain employs TRBV20-1 and TRBJ1-4, with D uncertain. Per the germline V gene, CDR1 is DFQATT and CDR2 is SNEGSKA (reference sequence). The CDR3 contains 11 residues. The CDR3 loop reads CSQILNEKLFF. As DNA, the CDR3 is TGCAGCCAGATACTTAATGAAAAACTGTTTTTT.

The chain uses TRBV5-4 and TRBJ2-2; 7 bases are a match to TRBD2. In germline, CDR1 is SGHNT, CDR2 YYREEE (reference sequence). J was trimmed by 1 base and V by 2 bases; bases with no gene match: 8. The CDR3 totals 17 residues. CDR3 nucleotide sequence: TGTGCCAGCAGCTTTCCCCGGGGAGGGAGGAACACCGGGGAGCTGTTTTTT. Translation gives CASSFPRGGRNTGELFF.

The chain combines TRBV3-1 (or the pseudogene TRBV3-2) with TRBJ2-7, with 9 bases matching TRBD1. CDR1 LGHDT and CDR2 YNNKEL come from the germline V gene (reference sequence). V was clipped by 4 bases and J by 3 bases; unmatched bases: 7. The CDR3 has 15 residues. The CDR3 coding sequence is TGTGCCAGCAGCCCGAGGAACAGGGGGCTCTACGAGCAGTACTTC. Protein product: CASSPRNRGLYEQYF.

The CDR3 DNA reads TGTGCCAGCAGCGGCCTAACTGAATCCACTGAAGCTTTCTTT. This codes for CASSGLTESTEAFF. This chain connects TRBV7-3 to TRBJ1-1, with D hard to call. In germline, CDR1 is SGHTA, CDR2 FQGTGA. Trimming pared 5 bases from V and 4 bases from J, leaving 14 bases between. The CDR3 has 14 residues.